The 23 T cell receptor beta chains listed next were all sequenced from one sample in a study of T-cell reconstitution after alpha-beta-depleted transplantation in children. Preparation of the TCRbeta library used unique molecular identifiers. TCRdb re-called the PCR reads with MiXCR, one entry per CDR3 protein. The sample includes 450,000 to 550,000 distinct CDR3 sequences, roughly an eighth of them seen just once. The sample here was PBMCs, mostly from graft donor cells, taken 180 days after TCRalphabeta/CD19-depleted stem cell transplant. All receptors come from a female patient aged 2-15 years who had a stem cell transplant for aplastic anemia, so the T cells may come from the graft donor.

V gene TRBV5-5 combines with J gene TRBJ2-2; 12 bases agree with TRBD2. The V gene's germline CDR1 is SGHKS and CDR2 YYEKEE (reference sequence). The CDR3 consists of 16 residues. After removal of 0 bases from V and 6 bases from J, the junction contained 3 bases not matched to a gene. CDR3 sequence reads: CASSLGLAGVAGELFF. The CDR3 nucleotides read TGTGCCAGCAGCTTGGGACTAGCGGGGGTGGCCGGGGAGCTGTTTTTT.

This clonotype was seen only a few times. The chain has TRBV18 and TRBJ2-7; the D is unclear. This CDR3 comprises 14 residues. Trimming shortened V by 2 bases and J by 0 bases, and 8 bases separated the two germline ends. Per the germline V gene, CDR1 is KGHSH and CDR2 is LQKENI. The CDR3 protein is CASSPGNPSYEQYV. The CDR3, as DNA: TGTGCCAGCTCACCAGGGAACCCCTCCTACGAGCAGTACGTC.

The gene calls are TRBV28 and TRBJ1-5; D might be TRBD1 (6 bases). The CDR3 is 16 residues long. The germline gives CDR1 MDHEN, CDR2 SYDVKM. V was trimmed by 6 bases and J by 4 bases, leaving 19 bases between them. This chain's CDR3 is CASSLPGGGSNQPQHF. CDR3 nucleotide sequence: TGTGCCAGCAGCCTCCCCGGGGGGGGCAGTAATCAGCCCCAGCATTTT.

The chain joins TRBV24-1 to TRBJ2-6; 7 nucleotides match TRBD2. Trimming at V came to 9 bases and at J to 2 bases, leaving 6 bases not matched to a gene. Germline CDR1 and CDR2: KGHDR and SFDVKD. The CDR3 is 15 amino acids. For the CDR3, the DNA is TGTGCCACCCCTCCACGGGGGGCTGGGGCCAACGTCCTGACTTTC. Translation: CATPPRGAGANVLTF.

This sequence joins TRBV6-5 and TRBJ2-7, with 8 bases lining up with TRBD2. This CDR3 is built from 14 residues. Germline trimming cut 8 bases from V and 5 bases from J; bases unmatched to any gene: 11. Germline V gene sequence: CDR1 MNHEY, CDR2 SVGAGI. The CDR3: CASLGLREGDEQYF. Here the CDR3 DNA reads TGTGCCAGCCTCGGGCTCCGGGAGGGGGACGAGCAGTACTTC.

This chain links TRBV12-3 or TRBV12-4 with TRBJ1-2, with 7 nucleotides matching TRBD1. This CDR3 has 13 amino acids. Unmatched junction bases numbered 9, after V lost 6 bases and J lost 8 bases. For the CDR3, the DNA is TGTGCCAGCAGCCTTACAGGGGTTGAAGGCTACACCTTC. Translating gives CASSLTGVEGYTF.

This clonotype was seen repeatedly, ten times or more. The J gene is TRBJ1-1, the V gene TRBV20-1; no firm D call. CDR1 is DFQATT, CDR2 SNEGSKA, per germline (reference sequence). V was shortened by 3 bases and J by 6 bases, with 14 bases between the two germline ends. This CDR3 has 13 amino acids. The CDR3 protein is CSASKPAAAEAFF. Written as DNA, the CDR3 is TGCAGTGCTAGTAAGCCGGCGGCAGCTGAAGCTTTCTTT.

This clonotype was seen many times. The chain employs TRBV7-8 and TRBJ2-7, with 9 bases aligning to TRBD1. V trimming: 4 bases; J trimming: 2 bases; junction bases outside the gene matches: 3. This CDR3 comprises 14 residues. CDR1 and CDR2 (germline): SGHVS, FQNEAQ. The CDR3 is CASSYRDRAYEQYF. As DNA, the CDR3 is TGTGCCAGCAGCTACCGGGACAGGGCCTACGAGCAGTACTTC.

The V gene is TRBV19, the J gene TRBJ1-2, with TRBD1 identical over 7 bases. The CDR3 is made up of 15 amino acids. Unmatched junction bases numbered 11, after V lost 8 bases and J lost 2 bases. Per germline, CDR1 LNHDA and CDR2 SQIVND (reference sequence). CDR3: CASHDRDSLNYGYTF. Here the CDR3 DNA reads TGTGCCAGTCACGACCGGGACAGCCTAAACTATGGCTACACCTTC.

This clonotype was counted between two and nine times. The chain combines TRBV28 with TRBJ2-2; tentatively, D is TRBD1 (7 bases). The ends were cut back, 2 bases at V and 1 base at J, with 17 bases in the middle. Germline lookup yields CDR1 MDHEN and CDR2 SYDVKM. This CDR3 has 18 residues. This CDR3 is CASSLGRRGQRNTGELFF. In nucleotides, the CDR3 is TGTGCCAGCAGTTTAGGCCGGCGGGGACAGAGGAACACCGGGGAGCTGTTTTTT.

This clonotype has just a few counts. The gene calls are TRBV29-1 and TRBJ1-1; D perhaps matches TRBD1 (6 bases). Germline lookup yields CDR1 SQVTM and CDR2 ANQGSEA. V was shortened by 6 bases and J by 0 bases, with 14 bases between the two germline ends. The CDR3 length is 14 residues. CDR3 DNA sequence: TGCAGCGTCTTACGGACAGCAATGAACACTGAAGCTTTCTTT. Its translation: CSVLRTAMNTEAFF.

The gene calls are TRBV20-1 and TRBJ2-1; D might be TRBD1 (6 bases). V dropped 3 bases and J dropped 5 bases, with 17 bases sitting between them. This CDR3 spans 15 amino acids. The germline V gene has CDR1 DFQATT and CDR2 SNEGSKA (reference sequence). This chain's CDR3 is CSASEGTRRNNEQFF. The CDR3 nucleotides are TGCAGTGCTAGCGAGGGGACACGGAGAAACAATGAGCAGTTCTTC.

V is TRBV20-1 and J is TRBJ2-5; the D gene is possibly TRBD2 (5 bases). Trimming left V 5 bases short and J 4 bases short, with 11 bases between. The CDR3 runs 12 residues. CDR1 and CDR2 (germline): DFQATT, SNEGSKA (reference sequence). The CDR3 DNA reads as TGCAGTGCTTTTAGTGAGGGAGAGACCCAGTACTTC. It specifies CSAFSEGETQYF.

The V and J genes are TRBV12-3 or TRBV12-4 and TRBJ2-1, with a tentative D call TRBD1 (6 bases). Trimming removed 5 bases at V and 0 bases at J, with 14 bases between. CDR3 size: 16 residues. CDR3 residues: CASSPQGFSSYNEQFF. The CDR3 DNA reads as TGTGCCAGCAGTCCACAGGGATTTAGCTCCTACAATGAGCAGTTCTTC.

For this clonotype: Given a much more abundant clone one base away, this may be a read error. This sequence joins TRBV29-1 and TRBJ2-1; no clear D. This CDR3 contains 11 residues. From germline, CDR1 is SQVTM and CDR2 ANQGSEA. V was pared by 4 bases and J by 8 bases, with 9 bases between. This chain's CDR3 is CSVGMRDEQFF. The CDR3, as DNA: TGCAGCGTTGGGATGCGAGATGAGCAGTTCTTC.

Notes on this clonotype: A read error is possible here, since a much larger clone lies one base away. V is TRBV6-4 and J is TRBJ2-3; 8 bases are a match to TRBD2. CDR3 length: 14 residues. Per germline, CDR1 MRHNA and CDR2 SNTAGT. DNA of the CDR3: TGTGTCAGCAGAGGACTAGCTGGGACAGATACGCAGTATTTT. This codes for CVSRGLAGTDTQYF.

V and J are TRBV5-1 and TRBJ2-1; 11 bases match TRBD2. V lost 4 bases to trimming and J lost 5 bases; unmatched junction nucleotides: 5. The germline V gene encodes CDR1 SGHRS and CDR2 YFSETQ. The CDR3 loop spans 15 amino acids. This chain's CDR3 is CASSASSGRNNEQFF. CDR3 sequence (DNA): TGCGCCAGCAGCGCGTCTAGCGGGAGGAACAATGAGCAGTTCTTC.

This chain uses TRBV5-1 with TRBJ2-3; no reliable D call. This CDR3 comprises 16 residues. V lost 4 bases and J 1 base, leaving 16 bases between the germline ends. The germline V gene has CDR1 SGHRS and CDR2 YFSETQ. The CDR3 nucleotides are TGCGCCAGCAGCCGATCCTTCTCTGTCCGCACAGATACGCAGTATTTT. Its translation: CASSRSFSVRTDTQYF.

This sequence joins TRBV29-1 and TRBJ2-7; TRBD2 matches 13 bases. In germline, CDR1 is SQVTM, CDR2 ANQGSEA. Germline trimming cut 4 bases from V and 4 bases from J; bases unmatched to any gene: 1. The CDR3 contains 13 residues. The CDR3 region is CSVVLAGGYEQYF. In nucleotides, the CDR3 is TGCAGCGTTGTACTAGCGGGAGGGTACGAGCAGTACTTC.

V usage is TRBV19 and J usage is TRBJ1-5; perhaps TRBD1 as D (5 bases). There are 11 residues in the CDR3. V lost 3 bases, J lost 12 bases, and 9 bases lay in between. Germline V lookup: CDR1 LNHDA, CDR2 SQIVND (reference sequence). The CDR3 region has the DNA TGTGCCAGTAGTATTTGGGGGTTCCAGCATTTT. Its translation: CASSIWGFQHF.

V is TRBV9 and J is TRBJ2-7; 7 positions match TRBD1. The CDR3 loop spans 15 amino acids. V gave up 0 bases and J gave up 3 bases; unmatched junction bases: 6. CDR1 SGDLS and CDR2 YYNGEE come from the germline V gene. Written as DNA, the CDR3 is TGTGCCAGCAGCGTAGACCCGACAGGGCTCTACGAGCAGTACTTC. Amino acid sequence: CASSVDPTGLYEQYF. Filled out from reference TRBV9 and TRBJ2-7, the complete variable domain reads DSGVTQTPKHLITATGQRVTLRCSPRSGDLSVYWYQQSLDQGLQFLIQYYNGEERAKGNILERFSAQQFPDLHSELNLSSLELGDSALYFCASSVDPTGLYEQYFGPGTRLTVT.

This clonotype was seen a few times. The rearrangement uses TRBV7-2 and TRBJ2-1, with 15 nucleotides matching TRBD2. Germline CDR1 reads SGHTA; CDR2 reads FQGNSA. Trimming took 5 bases from V and 5 from J; bases not matched to a gene: 4. The CDR3 is 16 amino acids. The CDR3 reads CASSMGLAGGNNEQFF. The CDR3 DNA is TGTGCCAGCAGCATGGGACTAGCGGGAGGAAACAATGAGCAGTTCTTC. The variable domain in full, completed from reference TRBV7-2 and TRBJ2-1, reads GAGVSQSPSNKVTEKGKDVELRCDPISGHTALYWYRQSLGQGLEFLIYFQGNSAPDKSGLPSDRFSAERTGGSVSTLTIQRTQQEDSAVYLCASSMGLAGGNNEQFFGPGTRLTVL.

The V and J genes are TRBV7-9 and TRBJ2-1, with 8 nucleotides matching TRBD2. This CDR3 is 17 amino acids long. The germline V gene encodes CDR1 SEHNR and CDR2 FQNEAQ (reference sequence). The V segment lost 1 base and the J segment 6 bases; nucleotides outside the gene matches: 11. The chain's CDR3 is CASSLGLLLTSGNEQFF. The CDR3 DNA reads TGTGCCAGCAGCTTAGGGCTTTTGCTAACTAGCGGCAATGAGCAGTTCTTC.